The clone carrying this T cell receptor (beta chain) was detected once. This specimen belongs to a study of cytomegalovirus exposure and HLA in healthy donors. The study ran its PCR with 60 Vbeta and 13 Jbeta primers. Sequencing used immunoSEQ multiplex PCR; TCRdb keeps in-frame clones, though not all of them. The sample lists around 67,000 clones, about three quarters occurring once. J gave up 9 bases and V 5 bases, and 6 bases lay outside the gene matches. CDR1 and CDR2 from the germline V gene are PRHDT and FYEKMQ (reference sequence). The CDR3 is made up of 15 amino acids. Material for sequencing was PBMCs. This sequence joins TRBV13 and TRBJ2-1, with TRBD2 identical over 14 bases. This TCR came from a woman aged 30 to 39 in good health and CMV-seropositive. CDR3 nucleotides: TGTGCCAGCAGCCCCCGACTAGCGGGAGGGGGTGAGCAGTTCTTC. Encoded protein: CASSPRLAGGGEQFF. Full variable domain (outside the CDR3, taken from reference TRBV13 and TRBJ2-1): AAGVIQSPRHLIKEKRETATLKCYPIPRHDTVYWYQQGPGQDPQFLISFYEKMQSDKGSIPDRFSAQQFSDYHSELNMSSLELGDSALYFCASSPRLAGGGEQFFGPGTRLTVL.